These 5 T cell receptor beta chains were all obtained from the same sample, sequenced in a study of OX40 agonist ivuxolimab in advanced cancers. The method was immunoSEQ multiplex PCR; TCRdb's version includes in-frame clones alone and lacks a portion of them. The sample has roughly 93,000 clones; approximately 90% are singletons. Sequencing used CD4+ or CD8+ T cells sorted from blood, obtained in a trial of the OX40 agonist ivuxolimab. All receptors come from an adult with an advanced solid tumor such as melanoma, head and neck, liver or kidney cancer.

The chain couples TRBV19 to TRBJ2-5; 12 nucleotides line up with TRBD2. Germline CDR1 reads LNHDA; CDR2 reads SQIVND (reference sequence). The CDR3 spans 17 residues. Unmatched junction bases numbered 10, after V lost 3 bases and J lost 5 bases. As DNA, the CDR3 is TGTGCCAGTAGTATGGCACAAGGACTAGCGGGAAAGGAGACCCAGTACTTC. Translated, it gives CASSMAQGLAGKETQYF.

The chain links TRBV19 to TRBJ1-1; possible D gene TRBD1, 6 bases. Trimming pared 3 bases from V and 2 bases from J, leaving 13 bases between. The germline V gene has CDR1 LNHDA and CDR2 SQIVND (reference sequence). The CDR3 spans 15 residues. The CDR3 region is CASSMIWDKNTEAFF. CDR3 nucleotides: TGTGCCAGTAGTATGATTTGGGACAAAAACACTGAAGCTTTCTTT. Full variable domain (remainder filled in from reference TRBV19 and TRBJ1-1): DGGITQSPKYLFRKEGQNVTLSCEQNLNHDAMYWYRQDPGQGLRLIYYSQIVNDFQKGDIAEGYSVSREKKESFPLTVTSAQKNPTAFYLCASSMIWDKNTEAFFGQGTRLTVV.

J is TRBJ2-1 and V is TRBV6-6; D remains unclear. Germline-derived CDR1 and CDR2 are MNHNY and SVGAGI (reference sequence). Trimming took off 10 bases at V and 5 bases at J, with 18 bases between the two ends. This CDR3 has 14 amino acids. CDR3 nucleotide sequence: TGTGCCACCATACCCCGGACCGCCAACAATGAGCAGTTCTTC. This encodes CATIPRTANNEQFF.

This chain joins TRBV5-4 and TRBJ2-1; D gene unclear. The CDR3 runs to 15 residues. Germline V gene lookup returns CDR1 SGHNT and CDR2 YYREEE (reference sequence). The V and J ends lost 4 bases and 1 base respectively, with 12 bases between them. This chain's CDR3 is CASSLDLMSYNEQFF. The CDR3, as DNA: TGTGCCAGCAGCCTTGACTTGATGTCCTACAATGAGCAGTTCTTC. The full variable domain, completed using reference TRBV5-4 and TRBJ2-1, is ETGVTQSPTHLIKTRGQQVTLRCSSQSGHNTVSWYQQALGQGPQFIFQYYREEENGRGNFPPRFSGLQFPNYSSELNVNALELDDSALYLCASSLDLMSYNEQFFGPGTRLTVL.

The table lists this clone with a count of one. The genes are TRBV6-5 and TRBJ1-5; D is perhaps TRBD1 (6 bases). V lost 6 bases to trimming and J lost 7 bases, with 16 bases between them. The CDR3 is 14 amino acids. Per germline, CDR1 MNHEY and CDR2 SVGAGI. The CDR3 reads CASSAPVGGQPQHF. The DNA of the CDR3 is TGTGCCAGCAGCGCCCCAGTAGGGGGGCAGCCCCAGCATTTT.